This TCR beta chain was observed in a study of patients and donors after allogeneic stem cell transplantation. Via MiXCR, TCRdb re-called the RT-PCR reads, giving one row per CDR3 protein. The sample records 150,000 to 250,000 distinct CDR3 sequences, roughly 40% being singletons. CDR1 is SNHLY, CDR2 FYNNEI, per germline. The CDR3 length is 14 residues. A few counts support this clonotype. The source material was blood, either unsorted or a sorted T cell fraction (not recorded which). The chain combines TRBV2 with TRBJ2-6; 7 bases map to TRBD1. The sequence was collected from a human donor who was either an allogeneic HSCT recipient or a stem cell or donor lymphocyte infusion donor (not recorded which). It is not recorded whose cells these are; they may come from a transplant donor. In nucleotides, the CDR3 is TGTGCAAGGGACAGCAGCTCTGGGGCCAACGTCCTGACTTTC. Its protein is CARDSSSGANVLTF.